This paragraph reports one T cell receptor beta chain. This sample was taken from a study of blood T cell repertoires in COVID-19. Across the whole study: Material from acute and convalescent COVID-19 was sourced from the United States, Italy and Spain.

The CDR3 length is 16 residues. V gave up 0 bases and J gave up 0 bases; unmatched junction bases: 4. The germline CDR1 and CDR2 sequences are SGHDT and YYEEEE. As processed by the authors: Scientists estimated how many nucleated cells there were by amplifying reference gene primers. Clones were read by immunoSEQ multiplex PCR, and TCRdb kept only the in-frame ones, dropping some. V and J calls and clone size are those listed in that table; D and trimming were worked out from the DNA. The data contain about 440,000 clones, about 85% of them singletons. This chain connects TRBV5-6 to TRBJ2-3; 7 bases agree with TRBD1. The material sequenced was PBMCs or T cells enriched from blood (not recorded which). The origin of this receptor is a woman between 18 and 30 years old with acute COVID-19. The CDR3 sequence is CASSLELRGSTDTQYF. CDR3 bases: TGTGCCAGCAGCTTGGAGCTCAGGGGGAGCACAGATACGCAGTATTTT.